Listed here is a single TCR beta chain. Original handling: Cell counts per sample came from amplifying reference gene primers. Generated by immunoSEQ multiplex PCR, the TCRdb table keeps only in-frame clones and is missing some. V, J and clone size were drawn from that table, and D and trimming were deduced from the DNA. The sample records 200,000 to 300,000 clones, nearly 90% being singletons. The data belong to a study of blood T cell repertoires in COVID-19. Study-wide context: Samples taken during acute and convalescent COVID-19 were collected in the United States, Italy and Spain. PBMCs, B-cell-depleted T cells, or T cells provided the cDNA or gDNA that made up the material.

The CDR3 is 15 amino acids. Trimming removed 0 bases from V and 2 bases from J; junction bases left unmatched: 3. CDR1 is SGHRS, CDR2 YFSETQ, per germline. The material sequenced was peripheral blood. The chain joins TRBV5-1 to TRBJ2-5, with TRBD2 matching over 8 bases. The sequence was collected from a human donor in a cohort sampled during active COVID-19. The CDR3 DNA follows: TGCGCCAGCAGCTTGGAGACGGGGGGGCAAGAGACCCAGTACTTC. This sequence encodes CASSLETGGQETQYF.